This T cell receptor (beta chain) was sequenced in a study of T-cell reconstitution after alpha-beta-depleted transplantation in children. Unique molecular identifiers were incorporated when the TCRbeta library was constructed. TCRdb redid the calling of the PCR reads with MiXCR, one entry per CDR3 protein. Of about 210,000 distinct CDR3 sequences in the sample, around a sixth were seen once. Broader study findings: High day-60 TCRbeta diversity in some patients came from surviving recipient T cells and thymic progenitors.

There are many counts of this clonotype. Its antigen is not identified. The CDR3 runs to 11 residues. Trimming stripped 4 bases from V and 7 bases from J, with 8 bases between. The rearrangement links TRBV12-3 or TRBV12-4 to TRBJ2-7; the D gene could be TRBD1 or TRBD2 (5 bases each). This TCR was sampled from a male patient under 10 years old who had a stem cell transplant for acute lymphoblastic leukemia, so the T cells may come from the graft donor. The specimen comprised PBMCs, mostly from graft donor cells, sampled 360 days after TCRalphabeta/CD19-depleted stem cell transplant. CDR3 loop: CASSSGREQYF. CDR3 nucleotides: TGTGCCAGCAGTTCGGGGCGGGAGCAGTACTTC.